This T cell receptor (beta chain) comes out of a study of technical replicates of blood from a few donors. Clones were sequenced by immunoSEQ multiplex PCR, and TCRdb holds only the in-frame ones, with some missing. Of 6,500 to 7,500 clones listed, 96% were seen once; the top ten hold approximately 7.2%. This TCR derives from a human donor in good health. The sample consisted of PBMCs.

The CDR3 spells CASSLAVTGTGAEAFF. The CDR3 DNA is TGCGCCAGCAGCTTGGCTGTAACCGGGACAGGAGCTGAAGCTTTCTTT. The chain recombines TRBV5-1 with TRBJ1-1; 8 nucleotides align to TRBD1. The CDR3 covers 16 residues. Trimming took 0 bases from V and 6 from J; bases not matched to a gene: 10. The germline V gene has CDR1 SGHRS and CDR2 YFSETQ. Supplemented by reference TRBV5-1 and TRBJ1-1, the full variable domain reads KAGVTQTPRYLIKTRGQQVTLSCSPISGHRSVSWYQQTPGQGLQFLFEYFSETQRNKGNFPGRFSGRQFSNSRSEMNVSTLELGDSALYLCASSLAVTGTGAEAFFGQGTRLTVV.